A selection of T cell receptor beta chains follows, all from one sample in a study of blood T cells in healthy people across ages. Each CDR3 protein is one row after TCRdb ran MiXCR on the 5' RACE reads. Of about 1.5 million distinct CDR3 sequences listed, 40% to 45% were seen once; the top ten hold about 3.8%. The sequenced material came from blood. These receptors came from a woman between 18 and 30 years old in good health. CDR3s include the opening cysteine and the closing phenylalanine or tryptophan.

cdr3_aa: CASSTDTGQAKNIQYF
j_call: TRBJ2-4
v_call: TRBV6-5

cdr3_aa: CASSLGYLDQPQHF
j_call: TRBJ1-5
v_call: TRBV27

cdr3_aa: CASSPYGIYNTEAFF
j_call: TRBJ1-1
v_call: TRBV18

cdr3_aa: CASSQDFPDRALTGGMNEQFF
j_call: TRBJ2-1
v_call: TRBV4-2

cdr3_aa: CASSWDRGTEAFF
j_call: TRBJ1-1
v_call: TRBV9

cdr3_aa: CASSFSWNTEAFF
j_call: TRBJ1-1
v_call: TRBV12-3/TRBV12-4

cdr3_aa: CARMNRAGTEAFF
j_call: TRBJ1-1
v_call: TRBV27

cdr3_aa: CASSLGPESDNQPQHF
j_call: TRBJ1-5
v_call: TRBV5-1

cdr3_aa: CSARDSAGQGPTDTQYF
j_call: TRBJ2-3
v_call: TRBV20-1

cdr3_aa: CASSQVNLPGEKLFF
j_call: TRBJ1-4
v_call: TRBV14

cdr3_aa: CASNVGTAYGYTF
j_call: TRBJ1-2
v_call: TRBV12-3/TRBV12-4

cdr3_aa: CASRGLFYEQYF
j_call: TRBJ2-7
v_call: TRBV12-3/TRBV12-4

cdr3_aa: CAWAGTPTQYF
j_call: TRBJ2-4
v_call: TRBV30

cdr3_aa: CAGSHPGQGYEQYF
j_call: TRBJ2-7
v_call: TRBV5-1

cdr3_aa: CASSQDSTAGQGYEQYF
j_call: NA
v_call: TRBV4-3

cdr3_aa: CASSLAWAWGRATDYEQYF
j_call: TRBJ2-7
v_call: TRBV7-9

cdr3_aa: CASSQDHGTVNTEAFF
j_call: TRBJ1-1
v_call: TRBV14

cdr3_aa: CASSPAGRGTDTQYF
j_call: TRBJ2-3
v_call: TRBV4-3

cdr3_aa: CASSVVVHGNTEAFF
j_call: TRBJ1-1
v_call: TRBV9

cdr3_aa: CASSLGQGETTDTQYF
j_call: TRBJ2-3
v_call: TRBV6-6

cdr3_aa: CSASRLDTTMKQFF
j_call: TRBJ2-1
v_call: TRBV20-1

cdr3_aa: CASSRPSGGLTYEQYF
j_call: TRBJ2-7
v_call: TRBV6-2/TRBV6-3

cdr3_aa: CSAVVLSSYEQYF
j_call: TRBJ2-7
v_call: TRBV20-1